This TCR beta chain was obtained from a study of T-cell reconstitution after alpha-beta-depleted transplantation in children. Study-wide results and limits: Reportedly, only several hundred clones from non-depleted graft cells drove alpha-beta T-cell counts at about two months. After transplant, high TCRbeta diversity at day 60 in some patients arose from surviving recipient T cells and thymic progenitors. Counts and diversity of T cells one year after transplant came mostly from newly produced T cells.

Unique molecular identifiers were used in preparing the TCRbeta library. TCRdb redid the calling of the PCR reads with MiXCR, one entry per CDR3 protein. The table includes about 300,000 distinct CDR3 sequences, over 7% detected once. The CDR3 loop spans 16 amino acids. Germline trimming cut 2 bases from V and 0 bases from J; bases unmatched to any gene: 4. The germline V gene encodes CDR1 KGHSH and CDR2 LQKENI. Comment on this clonotype: Antigen unknown.

The chain combines TRBV18 with TRBJ1-5; 7 bases are a match to TRBD1. The material sequenced was peripheral blood, taken 360 days after TCRalphabeta/CD19-depleted stem cell transplant. The receptor was derived from a female patient aged 2-15 years who had a stem cell transplant for Fanconi anemia, so the T cells may come from the graft donor. The CDR3 loop is CASSPGGQISNQPQHF. The CDR3 nucleotides read TGTGCCAGCTCACCAGGGGGACAGATTAGCAATCAGCCCCAGCATTTT.